The TCR beta chain under discussion was sequenced for a study of T cell clones after liver transplantation. General observations from the study: Conclusions were preliminary, with small, heterogeneous patient groups.

Of note for this clone: Antigen: not known.

Sorting of unstimulated PBMCs yielded separate CD3+CD4+ and CD3+CD8+ fractions. The table came from immunoSEQ multiplex PCR; TCRdb's copy has only in-frame clones and leaves some out. The data contain approximately 18,000 clones, approximately 80% of them seen just once; the ten biggest clones take up approximately 35%. The CDR3 totals 15 residues. Germline trimming cut 3 bases from V and 5 bases from J; bases unmatched to any gene: 5. Germline-derived CDR1 and CDR2 are SNHLY and FYNNEI. This clonotype originated in a human patient who received a liver transplant. Some T cells may be transferred from the graft donor. This rearrangement joins TRBV2 to TRBJ1-2, with TRBD1 matching over 11 bases. The sequenced sample was CD8+ T cells from blood, obtained around 50 months after liver transplant. Here the CDR3 reads CASSDGGTGGYGYTF. DNA of the CDR3: TGTGCCAGCAGTGATGGCGGGACAGGGGGTTATGGCTACACCTTC.